The present entry profiles one T cell receptor (beta chain) with its context. The CDR3 has 15 amino acids. Germline values: CDR1 DFQATT, CDR2 SNEGSKA (reference sequence). Trimming took off 3 bases at V and 2 bases at J, with 14 bases between the two ends. These data are taken from a study of blood T cell repertoires in COVID-19. About the study: Samples of COVID-19 (acute and convalescent) were obtained from the United States, Italy and Spain. Sources were T cells, B-cell-depleted T cells, or PBMCs; the material itself was cDNA or gDNA.

Original analysis: Amplified reference gene primers provided the basis for estimating nucleated cell counts. Here immunoSEQ multiplex PCR was the method, and the copy in TCRdb shows in-frame clones only, minus some. The V and J calls and clone size come from that table; D and trimming were worked out from the DNA. The sample lists fewer than 500,000 clones; roughly 90% were seen once. This sequence joins TRBV20-1 and TRBJ1-5, with D tentatively TRBD1 (5 bases). This clonotype originated in a woman in her thirties with acute or convalescent COVID-19. The sequenced material came from peripheral blood. CDR3 protein: CSASGSRGGNQPQHF. DNA for the CDR3: TGCAGTGCTAGTGGCTCAAGGGGTGGCAATCAGCCCCAGCATTTT.